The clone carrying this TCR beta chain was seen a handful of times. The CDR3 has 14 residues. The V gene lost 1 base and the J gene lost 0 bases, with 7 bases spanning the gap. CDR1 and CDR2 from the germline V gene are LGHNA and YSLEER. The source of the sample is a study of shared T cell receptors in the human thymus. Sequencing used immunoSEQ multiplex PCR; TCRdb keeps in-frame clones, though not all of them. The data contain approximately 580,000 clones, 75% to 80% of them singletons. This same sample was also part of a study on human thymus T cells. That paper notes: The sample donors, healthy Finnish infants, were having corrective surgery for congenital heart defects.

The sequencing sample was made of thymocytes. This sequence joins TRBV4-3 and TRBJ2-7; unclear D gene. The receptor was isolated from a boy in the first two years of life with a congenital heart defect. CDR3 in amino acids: CASSQGASSYEQYF. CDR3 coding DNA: TGCGCCAGCAGCCAAGGCGCTAGCTCCTACGAGCAGTACTTC.